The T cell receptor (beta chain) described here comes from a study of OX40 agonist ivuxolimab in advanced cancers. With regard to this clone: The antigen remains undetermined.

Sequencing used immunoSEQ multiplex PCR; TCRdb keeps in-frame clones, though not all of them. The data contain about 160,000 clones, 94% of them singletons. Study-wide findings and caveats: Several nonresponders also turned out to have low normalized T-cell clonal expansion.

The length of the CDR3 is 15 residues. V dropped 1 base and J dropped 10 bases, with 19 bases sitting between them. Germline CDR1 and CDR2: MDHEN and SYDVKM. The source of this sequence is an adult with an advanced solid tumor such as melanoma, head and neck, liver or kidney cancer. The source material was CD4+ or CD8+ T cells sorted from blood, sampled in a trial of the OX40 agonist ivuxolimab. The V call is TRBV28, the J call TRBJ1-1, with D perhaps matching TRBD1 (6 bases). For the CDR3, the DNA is TGTGCCAGCAGTTTATCTAAGACAGGCCCGCAGGGAGCTTTCTTT. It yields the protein CASSLSKTGPQGAFF.